These 24 T cell receptor beta chains came from one sample sequenced in a study of shared clonotypes between healthy human individuals. Here immunoSEQ multiplex PCR was the method, and the copy in TCRdb shows in-frame clones only, minus some. The sample shows roughly 2,300,000 clones, around 92% of them seen only once. Sequenced input: naive CD4+ T cells from PBMCs. As to subset: CD45RA+ positively selected. Source of these receptors: a young man in good health. Some clones in this sample may be carry-over from other donors' samples.

This chain links TRBV7-2 with TRBJ1-6, with no clear D. Germline CDR1 is SGHTA and CDR2 is FQGNSA. Trimming shortened V by 4 bases and J by 1 base, and 5 bases separated the two germline ends. This CDR3 comprises 14 residues. Here the CDR3 DNA reads TGTGCCAGCAGCTATTCTTCCTATAATTCACCCCTCCACTTT. Its protein is CASSYSSYNSPLHF.

This clone was seen a single time. J is TRBJ2-3 and V is TRBV7-2, with 9 bases fitting TRBD2. The V gene end was trimmed by 5 bases and the J gene end by 2 bases; junction bases not matched to a gene: 5. This CDR3 has 15 amino acids. Germline V lookup: CDR1 SGHTA, CDR2 FQGNSA. CDR3 protein: CASSAASGTTDTQYF. The CDR3 region has the DNA TGTGCCAGCAGCGCCGCTAGCGGGACCACAGATACGCAGTATTTT.

The CDR3 nucleotides read TGTGCCAGCAGCTCACATCAAAGGGGTACTAGCGGATCATACAATGAGCAGTTCTTC. Translation: CASSSHQRGTSGSYNEQFF. This rearrangement joins TRBV4-2 to TRBJ2-1; 8 nucleotides align to TRBD2. This CDR3 has 19 residues. Germline V gene lookup returns CDR1 LGHNA and CDR2 YNFKEQ. The junction had 19 bases not matched to a gene; V was cut back by 5 bases and J by 4 bases.

V and J are TRBV5-1 and TRBJ2-7, with D perhaps matching TRBD2 (6 bases). There are 14 residues in the CDR3. V lost 3 bases, J lost 7 bases, and 17 bases lay in between. Per the germline V gene, CDR1 is SGHRS and CDR2 is YFSETQ. CDR3 loop: CASSSTTSRGEQYF. CDR3 coding DNA: TGCGCCAGCAGCTCGACCACCTCGCGGGGAGAGCAGTACTTC.

The gene calls are TRBV18 and TRBJ1-1, with 10 bases that match TRBD1. CDR3 length: 15 residues. The germline CDR1 and CDR2 sequences are KGHSH and LQKENI. The V gene end was trimmed by 2 bases and the J gene end by 4 bases; junction bases not matched to a gene: 4. The CDR3 here is CASSPWDRGSTEAFF. The CDR3 bases are TGTGCCAGCTCACCATGGGACAGGGGTTCCACTGAAGCTTTCTTT.

The chain couples TRBV5-1 to TRBJ1-5, with no clear D. Germline assignment: CDR1 SGHRS and CDR2 YFSETQ. The CDR3 contains 15 residues. Trimming took 4 bases from V and 7 from J, leaving 18 bases between them. In DNA, the CDR3 is TGCGCCAGCAGCCTCAGTTCCAGCGCGGGGCAGCCCCAGCATTTT. Amino acids: CASSLSSSAGQPQHF.

The chain is built from TRBV11-1 and TRBJ2-7, with TRBD1 identical over 10 bases. The CDR3 is 15 residues long. The trim removed 4 bases at V and 1 base at J, leaving 4 bases unmatched. CDR1 is SGHAT, CDR2 FQDESV, per germline (reference sequence). CDR3 nucleotides: TGTGCCAGCAGCTCGGGACAGGGGATATCCTACGAGCAGTACTTC. This encodes CASSSGQGISYEQYF.

The chain employs TRBV9 and TRBJ2-2; no clear D. The germline gives CDR1 SGDLS, CDR2 YYNGEE. V lost 4 bases and J 0 bases, leaving 7 bases between the germline ends. This CDR3 is 14 amino acids long. CDR3 sequence reads: CASSKRTNTGELFF. In nucleotides, the CDR3 is TGTGCCAGCAGCAAGAGAACGAACACCGGGGAGCTGTTTTTT.

This rearrangement joins TRBV2 to TRBJ2-7; 9 bases map to TRBD1. J was trimmed by 2 bases and V by 6 bases; bases with no gene match: 8. This CDR3 comprises 15 residues. Germline values: CDR1 SNHLY, CDR2 FYNNEI. The CDR3 loop is CASSENRGLTYEQYF. The CDR3 DNA reads as TGTGCCAGCAGCGAAAACAGGGGGCTGACCTACGAGCAGTACTTC.

The chain uses TRBV7-9 and TRBJ1-2, with D uncertain. Germline CDR1 is SEHNR and CDR2 is FQNEAQ (reference sequence). With 2 bases removed from V and 4 bases from J, the gap between germline ends came to 14 bases. The CDR3 sequence is 15 residues long. The CDR3 here is CASSLFVTSAYGYTF. The CDR3 DNA sequence: TGTGCCAGCAGCTTATTCGTCACATCCGCCTATGGCTACACCTTC.

A remark on this clone: The same CDR3 is also encoded by other DNA sequences in this sample. The rearrangement joins TRBV11-2 to TRBJ2-2; D gene unclear. The CDR3 has 11 amino acids. Germline V gives CDR1 SGHAT, CDR2 FQNNGV. The V end lost 1 base, the J end lost 6 bases, and 0 bases lay between the germline ends. The CDR3 is CASSLAGELFF. CDR3 nucleotides: TGTGCCAGCAGCTTAGCCGGGGAGCTGTTTTTT.

The V call is TRBV18, the J call TRBJ2-5; TRBD1 aligns across 10 bases. The CDR3 is made up of 16 amino acids. The trim removed 4 bases at V and 4 bases at J, leaving 9 bases unmatched. Germline CDR1 reads KGHSH; CDR2 reads LQKENI. In DNA, the CDR3 is TGTGCCAGCTCACTACTCCGGGACAGGGGAGGAGAGACCCAGTACTTC. Its protein is CASSLLRDRGGETQYF.

V usage is TRBV11-2 and J usage is TRBJ2-5; D is undetermined. The CDR3 has 14 amino acids. Germline V gene lookup returns CDR1 SGHAT and CDR2 FQNNGV. With 3 bases removed from V and 2 bases from J, the gap between germline ends came to 10 bases. CDR3 DNA: TGTGCCAGCAGCTTTTCTAGAGATCAAGAGACCCAGTACTTC. Amino acid sequence: CASSFSRDQETQYF.

Turning to this clone: One end of the junction is discordant with germline, which a read error may explain. This chain uses TRBV6-1 with TRBJ1-4; no reliable D call. This CDR3 has 15 residues. The germline V gene encodes CDR1 MNHNS and CDR2 SASEGT. The CDR3 region is CATSRVPSTGEKLFF. The DNA of the CDR3 is TGTGCCACCAGTCGGGTGCCGTCGACGGGTGAAAAACTGTTTTTT.

This sequence joins TRBV5-4 and TRBJ2-7, with TRBD1 matching 7 bases. This CDR3 has 14 residues. V lost 4 bases to trimming and J lost 0 bases; unmatched junction nucleotides: 4. CDR1 SGHNT and CDR2 YYREEE come from the germline V gene (reference sequence). This chain's CDR3 is CASSIRDSSYEQYF. CDR3 nucleotide sequence: TGTGCCAGCAGCATTCGGGACAGCTCCTACGAGCAGTACTTC.

The V and J genes are TRBV7-2 and TRBJ2-2; 7 nucleotides match TRBD2. The germline gives CDR1 SGHTA, CDR2 FQGNSA. V shed 5 bases, J shed 1 base, and the junction held 7 bases outside the gene matches. The CDR3 extends over 16 amino acids. DNA of the CDR3: TGTGCCAGCAGCCCACAACTAGCGCTGAACACCGGGGAGCTGTTTTTT. The encoded protein is CASSPQLALNTGELFF. The full variable domain, rest sourced from reference TRBV7-2 and TRBJ2-2, is GAGVSQSPSNKVTEKGKDVELRCDPISGHTALYWYRQSLGQGLEFLIYFQGNSAPDKSGLPSDRFSAERTGGSVSTLTIQRTQQEDSAVYLCASSPQLALNTGELFFGEGSRLTVL.

Points on this clone: Other nucleotide sequences from this sample produce the same CDR3. The gene calls are TRBV5-1 and TRBJ1-2; D is undetermined. Germline CDR1 reads SGHRS; CDR2 reads YFSETQ. The CDR3 has 12 residues. Trimming cost V 0 bases and J 8 bases, with 8 bases left between them. The CDR3 DNA sequence: TGCGCCAGCAGCTTGGCCGGGGAGGGCTACACCTTC. Translated: CASSLAGEGYTF.

The chain combines TRBV6-1 with TRBJ2-7, with 12 bases identical to TRBD2. The V gene end was trimmed by 7 bases and the J gene end by 5 bases; junction bases not matched to a gene: 6. In germline, CDR1 is MNHNS, CDR2 SASEGT. The CDR3 totals 14 residues. This chain's CDR3 is CASTLTSGSDEQYF. The CDR3 nucleotides read TGTGCCAGCACCCTGACTAGCGGGAGTGACGAGCAGTACTTC.

The V gene is TRBV5-1, the J gene TRBJ2-3; the match to TRBD2 covers 11 bases. CDR1 and CDR2 from the germline V gene are SGHRS and YFSETQ. Trimming removed 4 bases from V and 0 bases from J; junction bases left unmatched: 4. The CDR3 length is 16 residues. The CDR3 DNA follows: TGCGCCAGCAGCAGGAGACTAGCGGGGAGCACAGATACGCAGTATTTT. Protein sequence: CASSRRLAGSTDTQYF.

V gene TRBV10-1 combines with J gene TRBJ2-2, with 8 nucleotides matching TRBD1. J gave up 4 bases and V 4 bases, and 5 bases lay outside the gene matches. In germline, CDR1 is WNHNN, CDR2 SYGVQD (reference sequence). The CDR3 is 15 amino acids. DNA of the CDR3: TGCGCCAGCAGTGCGACGGACAGGGTCACCGGGGAGCTGTTTTTT. It is translated as CASSATDRVTGELFF.

The chain carries TRBV2 and TRBJ1-2; TRBD1 aligns across 7 bases. The V and J ends lost 1 base and 3 bases, in that order; junction bases with no gene match: 11. The CDR3 is 17 amino acids. The germline V gene has CDR1 SNHLY and CDR2 FYNNEI. This CDR3 reads CASSEVGDSIGDYGYTF. Written as DNA, the CDR3 is TGTGCCAGCAGTGAAGTGGGGGACAGTATTGGAGACTATGGCTACACCTTC.

The gene calls are TRBV19 and TRBJ1-1; 8 nucleotides agree with TRBD1. The V and J ends lost 4 bases and 2 bases, in that order; junction bases with no gene match: 6. Per germline, CDR1 LNHDA and CDR2 SQIVND (reference sequence). The CDR3 consists of 15 residues. CDR3 in DNA: TGTGCCAGTAGTACCCTACAGGGGGGTAACACTGAAGCTTTCTTT. It specifies CASSTLQGGNTEAFF.

J is TRBJ2-6 and V is TRBV9; D might be TRBD1 (6 bases). The CDR3 length is 15 residues. V was pared by 3 bases and J by 0 bases, with 7 bases between. Looked up from germline, CDR1 is SGDLS and CDR2 is YYNGEE. The CDR3 sequence is CASSADSSGANVLTF. The CDR3 DNA is TGTGCCAGCAGCGCGGACAGCTCTGGGGCCAACGTCCTGACTTTC.

This chain uses TRBV30 with TRBJ1-1; D unresolved. The CDR3 contains 12 residues. Looked up from germline, CDR1 is GTSNPN and CDR2 is SVGIG (reference sequence). Trimming removed 3 bases at V and 2 bases at J, with 7 bases between. This CDR3 reads CAWRRSNTEAFF. The CDR3 nucleotides are TGTGCCTGGAGACGGAGCAACACTGAAGCTTTCTTT.